This T cell receptor beta chain was sequenced during a study of blood T cell repertoires in COVID-19 (dated by TCRdb to 2020 to 2021). With regard to the full study: The collaborator samples originated in the United States, Italy and Spain and spanned the acute and convalescent phases of COVID-19. The material from the prospective study consisted of cDNA or gDNA derived from T cells, B-cell-depleted T cells, or PBMCs. Subjects who had been exposed to COVID-19, were actively infected with it, or had recovered from it provided the deeply sampled blood TCRbeta repertoires that made up the dataset. The samples were drawn from two sources: the first 160 participants of the ongoing ImmuneRACE study, and approximately 1,300 subjects contributed by 6 global collaborators. A freely available public database, intended as a resource for researchers studying the immune response to SARS-CoV-2, is where the repertoires were released. Sample metadata almost always included a de-identified subject ID, COVID-19 status, age in years and sex. Where HLA class I and class II types were available, the types were taken from metadata supplied by the sample provider, not from assay-based typing. Paper-wide results and their limitations: How much clinical and demographic metadata was included differed by source and by participant, and the metadata was provided uncurated.

Trimming accounts for 3 bases at V and 7 bases at J, while the number of junction bases matched to no gene is 21. CDR1 and CDR2, per the germline V gene, are MGHRA and YSYEKL. Including cysteine and phenylalanine, the CDR3 has 20 amino acids. The entry retains the CDR3 DNA only, 60 bases that are in frame from base 1. As regards this clone: Its target antigen remains unknown. Qualities for individual bases were not recorded, and no much larger clone is one base off.

TCRbeta CDR3 regions were amplified from genomic DNA using the immunoSEQ Assay, a bias-controlled multiplex PCR. As for how the authors treated the data: The number of nucleated cells in each sample was estimated from the amplification of reference gene primers within the assay. To quantify the absolute abundance of each unique TCRbeta CDR3 rearrangement, sequence reads were collapsed and filtered. For each sample, productive Simpson clonality was calculated as the square root of Simpson's diversity index across productive rearrangements. This immuneACCESS table, as held by TCRdb, lists in-frame sequences with V and J called but not all clones. Of the missing ones, under half trace to an unresolved V gene in checked studies; the others have no known cause. D and trimming were read from the DNA, whereas the V and J calls and clone size are those reported in that table. The sample has 95,000 to 130,000 clones on record, 75% to 90% of them singletons. The ten top clones hold approximately 2.3% of the sample.

Each collaborating institution followed its own protocols to collect whole blood in K2EDTA tubes. For TCRbeta analysis, collaborator samples were shipped as frozen whole blood, as isolated PBMCs, or as DNA extracted from either sample type. Sequences were obtained from peripheral blood. This clonotype was sampled from a man aged 25 to 40 with acute or convalescent COVID-19. Recombination joined TRBV4-1 with TRBJ2-1; the central 10 bases match TRBD2. The CDR3 region: CASSQTPLAGGPRSVNEQFF. The DNA sequence is as follows: TGCGCCAGCAGCCAGACACCCTTAGCGGGAGGTCCCCGCAGTGTGAATGAGCAGTTCTTC.